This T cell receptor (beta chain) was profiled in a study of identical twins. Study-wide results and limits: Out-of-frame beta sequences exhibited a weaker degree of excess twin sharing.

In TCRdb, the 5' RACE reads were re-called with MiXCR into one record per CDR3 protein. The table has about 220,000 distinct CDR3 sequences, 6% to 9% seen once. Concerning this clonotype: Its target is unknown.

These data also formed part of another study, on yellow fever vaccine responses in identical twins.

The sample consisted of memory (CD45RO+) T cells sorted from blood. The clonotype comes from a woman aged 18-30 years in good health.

As DNA, the CDR3 is TGCAGTGCTAGAGTGGCTAGCGACAACAATGAGCAGTTCTTC. It translates to CSARVASDNNEQFF. This rearrangement joins TRBV20-1 to TRBJ2-1, with D possibly matching TRBD2 (6 bases). Germline CDR1 reads DFQATT; CDR2 reads SNEGSKA (reference sequence). Trimming removed 1 base at V and 5 bases at J, with 12 bases between. CDR3 length: 14 residues.